This TCR beta chain comes out of a study of shared clonotypes between healthy human individuals. CDR1 is SGHAT, CDR2 FQNNGV, per germline. The length of the CDR3 is 14 residues. Unmatched junction bases numbered 7, after V lost 6 bases and J lost 7 bases. Repertoires were generated with immunoSEQ multiplex PCR, while TCRdb's copy carries only in-frame clones and drops some. The table has about 2.4 million clones, around 94% seen once. The J gene is TRBJ2-1, the V gene TRBV11-2; 9 positions match TRBD2. Sequencing was done on a sample of naive CD4+ T cells sorted from blood. Subset noted: CD45RA+ positively selected. This receptor was obtained from a man between 18 and 35 years old in good health. The CDR3 sequence: CASSAGGPWNEQFF. In DNA form, the CDR3 reads TGTGCCAGCAGTGCGGGAGGGCCGTGGAATGAGCAGTTCTTC.